This T cell receptor (beta chain) derives from a study of OX40 agonist ivuxolimab in advanced cancers. Study-wide context: The dose of intravenous ivuxolimab that patients received every 2 weeks ranged from 0.01 to 10 mg/kg. Treatment received earlier with anti-PD-1, anti-PD-L1 or anti-CTLA-4 agents was allowed, and less than 45% had some.

Trimming took off 5 bases at V and 2 bases at J, with 16 bases between the two ends. The germline V gene has CDR1 SGHVS and CDR2 FNYEAQ. There are 16 residues in the CDR3. Here immunoSEQ multiplex PCR was the method, and the copy in TCRdb shows in-frame clones only, minus some. The profile covers 2,500 to 3,500 clones, with about three quarters appearing a single time and roughly 20% taken by the ten largest. Prior autoimmune disease or systemic immunosuppression barred patients. V gene TRBV7-6 combines with J gene TRBJ1-3, with a weak D call TRBD1 (6 bases). Material: CD4+ or CD8+ T cells sorted from blood, obtained in a trial of the OX40 agonist ivuxolimab. This TCR was sampled from an adult with an advanced solid tumor such as melanoma, head and neck, liver or kidney cancer. In nucleotides, the CDR3 is TGTGCCAGCAGCCCTCCGACTCGACAGGCTGGAAACACCATATATTTT. It encodes CASSPPTRQAGNTIYF.